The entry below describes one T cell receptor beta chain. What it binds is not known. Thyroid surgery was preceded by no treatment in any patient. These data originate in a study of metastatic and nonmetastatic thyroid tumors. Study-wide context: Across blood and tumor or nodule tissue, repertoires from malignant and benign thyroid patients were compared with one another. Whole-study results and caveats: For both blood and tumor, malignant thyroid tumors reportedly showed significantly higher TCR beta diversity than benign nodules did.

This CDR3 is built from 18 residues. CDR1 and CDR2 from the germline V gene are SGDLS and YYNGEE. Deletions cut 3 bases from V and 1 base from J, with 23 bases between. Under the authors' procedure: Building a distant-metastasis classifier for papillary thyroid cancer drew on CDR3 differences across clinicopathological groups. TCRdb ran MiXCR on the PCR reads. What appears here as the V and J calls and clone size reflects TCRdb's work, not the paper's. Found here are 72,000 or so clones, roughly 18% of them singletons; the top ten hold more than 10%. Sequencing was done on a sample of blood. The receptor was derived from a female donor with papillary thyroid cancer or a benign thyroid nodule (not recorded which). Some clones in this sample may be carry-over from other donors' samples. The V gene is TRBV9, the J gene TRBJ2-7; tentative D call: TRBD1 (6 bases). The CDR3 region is CASSETRRGTQMSYEQYV. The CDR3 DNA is TGTGCCAGCAGCGAAACTCGAAGGGGGACACAGATGTCCTACGAGCAGTACGTC.